A selection of T cell receptor beta chains follows, all from one sample in a study of blood T cell repertoires in COVID-19. Using immunoSEQ multiplex PCR, the repertoire was profiled, and TCRdb retains in-frame clones only, with some absent. The sample holds a few hundred thousand clones, roughly 87% seen once. The sequencing sample was made of PBMCs or T cells enriched from blood (not recorded which). All receptors derive from a woman aged 30 to 39 who had recovered from COVID-19. CDR3s include the opening cysteine and the closing phenylalanine or tryptophan. Each record gives: J gene, D gene, clone size, V gene, CDR3 DNA, CDR3 protein. D genes are given only for firm matches. For some rows the clone size is stated as once, few or many, or as a class when expanded; others skip it.

>TRBJ2-1|.|.|TRBV19
TGTGCCAGTAGTCTCTCCGCGGACAGTATCAATGAGCAGTTCTTC
CASSLSADSINEQFF
>TRBJ2-7|TRBD1|.|TRBV5-1
TGCGCCAGCAGCGACCCGACAGGGTTGGAAGAGCAGTACTTC
CASSDPTGLEEQYF
>TRBJ1-4|.|.|TRBV6-6
TGTGCCAGCAGTTACACAGGGAGGGAGGGTGAAAAACTGTTTTTT
CASSYTGREGEKLFF
>TRBJ1-1|TRBD1|.|TRBV5-8
TGTGCCAGCAGCCGAACACAGGGGGGGAACACTGAAGCTTTCTTT
CASSRTQGGNTEAFF
>TRBJ2-1|.|.|TRBV11-2
TGTGCCAGCAGCACGGACTGGAATGAGCAGTTCTTC
CASSTDWNEQFF
>TRBJ2-1|.|.|TRBV21-1
TGTGCCAGCAGCATTCCCGGGACTAGCGGGGCCTACAATGAGCAGTTCTTC
CASSIPGTSGAYNEQFF
>TRBJ2-2|TRBD1|.|TRBV5-6
TGTGCCAGCAGCGCCACCGACAGGGTGGGCACCGGGGAGCTGTTTTTT
CASSATDRVGTGELFF
>TRBJ1-5|.|.|TRBV15
TGTGCCACCAGCAGAGAGGGAGGACCGGATAGCAATCAGCCCCAGCATTTT
CATSREGGPDSNQPQHF
>TRBJ1-1|.|.|TRBV15
TGTGCCACCAGCAGAGATCGGGGGACTGAAGCTTTCTTT
CATSRDRGTEAFF
>TRBJ1-5|.|.|TRBV15
TGTGCCACCAGCAGAGATAGGCAACGGAGTAATAGCAATCAGCCCCAGCATTTT
CATSRDRQRSNSNQPQHF
>TRBJ1-6|.|.|TRBV30
TGTGCCTGGCATACGGGTACGAGCGGAGGTTCACCCCTCCACTTT
CAWHTGTSGGSPLHF
>TRBJ2-7|TRBD1|.|TRBV4-1
TGCGCCAGCAGCCCAGGACAGGGGGCGAGCTCCTACGAGCAGTACTTC
CASSPGQGASSYEQYF
>TRBJ1-2|.|.|TRBV9
TGTGCCAGCAGCCCCCGCCTAAAACGGGGGGAGGTCTATGGCTACACCTTC
CASSPRLKRGEVYGYTF
>TRBJ2-7|TRBD2|few|TRBV2
TGTGCCAGCAGTTGGGGACCGGCTAGCGGATACTCCTACGAGCAGTACTTC
CASSWGPASGYSYEQYF
>TRBJ1-2|.|.|TRBV9
TGTGCCAGCGAGTCAGGAGGAGGAAGGGGCTACACCTTC
CASESGGGRGYTF
>TRBJ1-4|TRBD1|few|TRBV4-1
TGCGCCAGCAGCCATCCTCTTCTGAGGACAGGGCGGGCAAAACTGTTTTTT
CASSHPLLRTGRAKLFF
>TRBJ2-2|.|.|TRBV6-2/TRBV6-3
TGTGCCAGCAGTTGGGGGGGGGCAGACACCGGGGAGCTGTTTTTT
CASSWGGADTGELFF
>TRBJ1-1|.|.|TRBV4-1
TGCGCCAGCAGCCAAGTCACAGGGAACGCTGAAGCTTTCTTT
CASSQVTGNAEAFF
>TRBJ2-2|.|.|TRBV10-3
TGTGCCATCAGTGACCTCCAGGGTAGGGCCGGGGAGCTGTTTTTT
CAISDLQGRAGELFF
>TRBJ1-1|TRBD1|.|TRBV28
TGTGCCAGCAGTCCCACGGACAGGGCGAACACTGAAGCTTTCTTT
CASSPTDRANTEAFF
>TRBJ1-2|.|.|TRBV5-4
TGTGCCAGCAGCCCTGTCCCGGGAGGCGCGTGGAATGGCTACACCTTC
CASSPVPGGAWNGYTF
>TRBJ1-2|.|.|TRBV9
TGTGCCAGTCAAACGGGAGAGGGCTACACCTTC
CASQTGEGYTF
>TRBJ2-1|.|.|TRBV7-9
TGTGCCAGCGGGTCGACTAGTTTTTCGAATGAGCAGTTCTTC
CASGSTSFSNEQFF
>TRBJ2-3|TRBD2|.|TRBV13
TGTGCCAGCAGCTTAGCGCTAGCGGAGAACACAGATACGCAGTATTTT
CASSLALAENTDTQYF